This T cell receptor (beta chain) originates from a study of cytomegalovirus exposure and HLA in healthy donors (dated by TCRdb to 2016 to 2017). Concerning the study at large: An earlier analysis of several hundred of the donors reported approximately 270 Gb of sequence data and roughly 100 million unique TCR beta sequences from roughly 200 million T cells. Along with the approximately 650-subject first cohort, a separate validation cohort of 120 different subjects was used. Genome-wide SNP genotypes for about 55% of the roughly 670 donors were used in a later genetic analysis, which treated that subset as a discovery cohort. HLA typing covered class I and class II loci at four-digit resolution. The genetic ancestry cluster associated with self-reported Caucasian donors included roughly four fifths of the roughly 390 genotyped donors. Typing coverage differed by locus: A, B, C, DRB1 and DQB1 were typed in about 620-630 donors, DQA1 in about 500, DPA1 in around 580, and DPB1 in approximately 450. To decide whether each TCR beta V gene segment behaved as functional or pseudogenic, an earlier analysis of nearly 600 of the donors relied on high-throughput TCR beta sequencing. About 5 DR-DQ haplotypes were handled as single units for association and clustering, since linkage in the cohort was strong. Across 300 to 500 genotyped donors of the cohort, an average of approximately 240,000 unique TCR beta nucleotide sequences per donor were sequenced, and roughly 20% of those sequences were non-productive. A later analysis re-examined previously published TCR beta repertoires from more than 650 donors and added high-resolution HLA genotyping to investigate patterns of TCR occurrence. Rather than using new phenotypic data, the later analysis identified candidate immune exposures from TCR beta sequences and from how often those sequences occurred across donors. Donor age, sex, ethnicity and CMV serostatus were collected together with the repertoire data. An early release covering 550 to 700 HLA-typed donors comprised about 310 gigabases of sequencing data and roughly 86 million unique TCR sequences. The T cell repertoires of several hundred subjects were profiled by immunosequencing and related to cytomegalovirus serostatus. Every repertoire in the discovery cohort had been generated on one and the same sequencing platform. High-throughput TCR immunosequencing, statistical association of individual TCRs with disease status, and machine learning were combined to predict cytomegalovirus infection status. The study aimed to test whether cataloging public T cell receptors could reveal signatures of past pathogen exposure.

The cohort consisted of hundreds of healthy bone marrow donors. At the time of sampling, every cohort member was nominally healthy, though immune exposures that went unrecorded were likely present. The donor tested CMV seronegative, placing the donor among the 350 to 400 seronegative members of the cohort. Every donor gave a peripheral blood sample, and the peripheral blood mononuclear cells from that sample were used for TCR beta sequencing. Genomic DNA was extracted from the blood cell samples with the Qiagen DNeasy Blood Extraction Kit. Overall study outcomes, separate from this receptor: The sequencing pipeline was judged likely to have produced a cluster of highly shared sequence variants as a technical artifact. Roughly uniform sequencing depth across donors was assumed in presence/absence analyses, although this assumption may not hold. In the study, 150 to 200 TCR beta chains were listed as associated with cytomegalovirus. The authors suggested that the approach could potentially be extended to other disease states and immunological phenotypes. In a later analysis, TCR association rates were found to vary across HLA loci, with the most associated TCRs seen for DRB1 alleles and the fewest for HLA-C alleles. The classifier was reported to diagnose cytomegalovirus status with high specificity and sensitivity in both the original cohort and the validation cohort. Three of the identified cytomegalovirus-associated TCR beta chains were confirmed in vitro to be specific for cytomegalovirus antigens. A later genetic analysis associated a missense DCLRE1C variant with V-gene and J-gene trimming of TCR beta chains, and an independent cohort replicated the association. Strong co-occurrence of HLA alleles, especially DR and DQ, made assigning TCR associations to individual alleles difficult. Correlated functional status among segregating V segments might reflect linkage disequilibrium, but an unknown experimental factor could not be ruled out. Across donors, most TCR sequences were observed very rarely, whereas some public TCRs were present in many individuals. In a later analysis, around 17,000 TCR beta sequences were associated with specific HLA alleles at a false discovery rate of 0.05. Most CMV-associated TCR beta chains appeared to be HLA-restricted in a later analysis, and the HLA associations seemed to be driven largely by CMV exposure. Several of the top co-occurrence clusters appeared to be linked to parvovirus B19, influenza, CMV and Epstein-Barr virus, according to a later analysis. In a later analysis, HLA-associated TCR beta chains showed more clonal expansion and lower generation probabilities than non-associated chains that were equally common. The earlier analysis of 450 to 700 of the donors excluded seventeen rarely observed V segments, including chromosome 9 orphons, because counts were too low. A further reported finding was that TCR beta sequences accurately predicted the HLA-A and HLA-B alleles for most subjects in the first cohort. According to a later genetic analysis, donors in an Asian-associated ancestry cluster had fewer N-insertions in productive TCRs than the approximately 690-donor mean. Immune exposure information for the cohort was limited to CMV serostatus. Because HLA typing was missing for some donors at each locus, association tests included only the typed subset. In this cohort, only TCR beta chains were sequenced, and detectable features were limited by the absence of alpha or paired-chain data. In an earlier analysis of around 500 of the donors, most TCR beta V segments appeared in productive rearrangements about 90% or about 30% of the time, broadly matching IMGT annotations. Some IMGT-functional V segments, including TRBV6-2 and TRBV6-3, could not be told apart with the 87-base-pair reads, so those segments were excluded.

Taken from cysteine to phenylalanine, the CDR3 has 13 residues. Of all the DNA, just the CDR3 is kept, 39 bases in frame from base 1. Trimming at the junction amounts to 5 bases on V and 8 bases on J, and the germline ends lie 16 bases apart. From the germline V gene, CDR1 is SGHRS and CDR2 is YFSETQ. Receptor amplification or capture employed the immunoSEQ multiplex PCR assay. A mixture of 60 forward primers for TCR Vbeta segments and 13 reverse primers for TCR Jbeta segments was used in the multiplex PCR. The CDR3 region of rearranged TCR beta genes was amplified from genomic DNA with a multiplex PCR assay. The Illumina HiSeq System was used to sequence the amplified TCR beta libraries as 87-base-pair reads. As for the authors' bioinformatics: A later analysis counted tens of millions of unique TCR beta chains across the 640 or so repertoires, and 9.5 million to 11 million of these chains were shared by at least two donors. Raw reads were error-corrected and collapsed into unique sequences with a nearest-neighbor algorithm that merged closely related sequences to remove PCR and sequencing errors. Alignment of CDR3 sequences to IMGT reference sequences was used to assign V, D and J gene segments. For a sequence to be retained, a match of at least six nucleotides to both a V gene segment and a J gene segment was required. A rearrangement counted as productive if the CDR3 had no stop codons and remained in frame with V and J, and every other rearrangement counted as non-productive. Following IMGT convention, CDR3 was defined as the stretch from the second conserved V-encoded cysteine to the conserved J-encoded phenylalanine. The earlier analysis of fewer than 750 of the donors excluded sequences that lacked an unambiguous match to a single V gene segment. An earlier analysis of just under 600 of the donors called V segments functional above 56.7% productive rearrangements and segregating when the between-donor standard deviation exceeded 5%. A statistical classification framework was developed to diagnose cytomegalovirus status using the catalog of TCR beta chain sequences. In a later analysis, TCR nucleotide sequences were compared against IMGT/GENE-DB human TR gene sequences so that V and J genes could be assigned. Using the TCRdist pipeline, a later analysis assigned CDR3 sequences along with most-parsimonious VDJ recombination scenarios. In a later analysis, each TCR beta chain was defined by its CDR3 amino acid sequence together with its V-gene family, and reads without a unique V-gene family were excluded. In a later analysis, fewer than 600 highly shared, low-generation-probability nucleotide sequences were removed to address suspected cross-contamination and a sequencing artifact. In a later analysis, a clonal expansion index for each public chain was calculated from normalized within-repertoire ranks of inferred template counts. Generation probabilities in a later analysis came from a VDJ recombination model fitted to out-of-frame rearrangements, and those results were checked against IGoR. In a later analysis, hypergeometric tests were used to score TCR-TCR, TCR-HLA and TCR-CMV co-occurrence, with a repertoire-size bias correction applied to TCR pairs. A later analysis estimated false discovery rates by permuting HLA or CMV assignments 20 times. In a later analysis, co-occurring TCRs were grouped using DBSCAN, with TCRdist sequence similarity added in when clustering inside HLA-allele-positive subsets. For co-occurrence clustering, repertoires with fewer than 30,000 or more than 120,000 public chains were excluded, along with 5 or 6 repertoires with anomalous nucleotide sharing. Here the immuneACCESS table is served through TCRdb, limited to in-frame sequences with V and J called. Missing clones are a known gap in these copies; in checked studies unresolved V genes cover under half, and the rest lacks a known reason. V, J and clone size reflect that table, while D and trimming were determined from the DNA. The sample data list around 90,000 clones, and approximately 79% of these were observed just once. The ten largest account for around 2.5% of the sample.

This clone turned up a few times. Its antigen is not yet known. No base-level quality is on record; no much larger clone is a single base apart. The sample taken for sequencing was PBMCs. The receptor was isolated from a young man in good health and CMV-seronegative. This chain joins TRBV5-1 to TRBJ1-1; TRBD1 is possibly the D segment (5 matching bases). CDR3 reads: CASSLVIQGEAFF. The DNA reads as follows: TGCGCCAGCAGTCTCGTCATTCAGGGAGAAGCTTTCTTT.